This T cell receptor (beta chain) was obtained from a study of blood T cells in healthy people across ages. Study-wide results and caveats: Percentage of naive T cells showed a strong correlation with TCR beta diversity. In long-lived donors, naive CD4+ cell counts and diversity exceeded those of aged donors.

Caucasian individuals from Russia who were healthy and aged about 6 to 95 acted as donors. Alongside a J-beta primer mix, a sample-barcoded 5' primer served in a second PCR lasting roughly 6 to 11 cycles. Every cDNA molecule carried a tag from a template-switch adaptor bearing 12 random nucleotides. TCRdb recomputed calls from the 5' RACE reads with MiXCR, one row per CDR3 protein. The data hold under 1 million distinct CDR3 sequences, with around two fifths observed a single time. Per the germline V gene, CDR1 is SGHKS and CDR2 is YYEKEE (reference sequence). This CDR3 contains 14 residues. J gave up 3 bases and V 3 bases, and 4 bases lay outside the gene matches. Regarding this clonotype: Antigen unknown.

The sequenced material came from blood. V gene TRBV5-5 combines with J gene TRBJ2-7; TRBD2 agrees at 9 bases. The source of this sequence is a man between 60 and 75 years old in good health. This CDR3 is CASSSERGVYEQYF. In DNA, the CDR3 is TGTGCCAGCAGCTCAGAGCGGGGGGTCTACGAGCAGTACTTC. The complete variable domain, with remaining parts taken from reference TRBV5-5 and TRBJ2-7, reads DAGVTQSPTHLIKTRGQQVTLRCSPISGHKSVSWYQQVLGQGPQFIFQYYEKEERGRGNFPDRFSARQFPNYSSELNVNALLLGDSALYLCASSSERGVYEQYFGPGTRLTVT.